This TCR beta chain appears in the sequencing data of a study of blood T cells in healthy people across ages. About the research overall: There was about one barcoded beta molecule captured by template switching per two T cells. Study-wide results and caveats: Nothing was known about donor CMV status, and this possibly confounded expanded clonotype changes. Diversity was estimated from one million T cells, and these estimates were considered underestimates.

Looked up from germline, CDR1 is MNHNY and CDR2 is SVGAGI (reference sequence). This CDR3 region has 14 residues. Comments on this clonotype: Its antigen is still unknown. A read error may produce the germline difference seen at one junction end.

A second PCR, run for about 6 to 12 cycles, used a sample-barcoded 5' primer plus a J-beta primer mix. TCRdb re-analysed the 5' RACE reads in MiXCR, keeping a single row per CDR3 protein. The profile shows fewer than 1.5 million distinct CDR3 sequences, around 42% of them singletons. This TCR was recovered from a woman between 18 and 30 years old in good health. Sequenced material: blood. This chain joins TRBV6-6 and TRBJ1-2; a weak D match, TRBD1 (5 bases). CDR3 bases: TGTGCCAGCAGTGACTCCCCGGGGGACTATGGCTACACCTTC. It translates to CASSDSPGDYGYTF.